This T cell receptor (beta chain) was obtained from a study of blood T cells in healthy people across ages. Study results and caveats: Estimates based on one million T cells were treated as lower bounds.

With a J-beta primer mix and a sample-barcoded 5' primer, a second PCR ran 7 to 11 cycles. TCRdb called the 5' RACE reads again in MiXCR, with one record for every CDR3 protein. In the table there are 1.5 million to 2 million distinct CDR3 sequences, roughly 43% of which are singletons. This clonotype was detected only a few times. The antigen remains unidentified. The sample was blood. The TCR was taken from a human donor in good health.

Here the CDR3 reads CASSRTGLAIDTQYF. CDR3 sequence (DNA): TGTGCCAGCAGCAGGACGGGACTAGCGATAGATACGCAGTATTTT. The chain combines TRBV7-3 with TRBJ2-3, with TRBD2 matching 10 bases. The junction had 7 bases not matched to a gene; V was cut back by 5 bases and J by 5 bases. The CDR3 contains 15 residues. In germline, CDR1 is SGHTA, CDR2 FQGTGA.